The 10 T cell receptor beta chains below all came from one sample that was sequenced in a study of cytomegalovirus exposure and HLA in healthy donors. The PCR used 60 Vbeta and 13 Jbeta primers. The protocol was immunoSEQ multiplex PCR, while the TCRdb copy is restricted to in-frame clones and leaves out a portion. Of around 120,000 clones detected, 8% to 10% appear once; the ten largest clones hold 3%. The sequencing input was PBMCs. The receptors originated from a young man in good health and CMV-seronegative.

A few counts support this clone. The chain carries TRBV10-3 and TRBJ1-4, with D unclear. The V gene lost 2 bases and the J gene lost 5 bases, with 6 bases spanning the gap. Per the germline V gene, CDR1 is ENHRY and CDR2 is SYGVKD. The CDR3 has 13 residues. In DNA form, the CDR3 reads TGTGCCATCAGTGAGCTCAGAAATGAAAAACTGTTTTTT. Its protein is CAISELRNEKLFF.

The chain combines TRBV30 with TRBJ2-3; possibly TRBD1 for D (6 bases). The V end lost 2 bases, the J end lost 4 bases, and 13 bases lay between the germline ends. Germline CDR1 reads GTSNPN; CDR2 reads SVGIG (reference sequence). The CDR3 covers 14 residues. The CDR3 sequence is CAWSKQGSADTQYF. The CDR3 region has the DNA TGTGCCTGGAGTAAACAGGGTTCGGCAGATACGCAGTATTTT.

In its sample, this clone was seen a few times. This CDR3 is CSVQSRALDYEQYF. Here the CDR3 DNA reads TGCAGCGTTCAAAGCAGGGCCTTGGACTACGAGCAGTACTTC. V and J are TRBV29-1 and TRBJ2-7; weak D call: TRBD1 (5 bases). Germline V CDR1 and CDR2: SQVTM, ANQGSEA. This CDR3 is 14 amino acids long. Trimming cost V 5 bases and J 3 bases, with 17 bases left between them.

The rearrangement uses TRBV5-1 and TRBJ1-5; the D is unclear. The germline CDR1 and CDR2 sequences are SGHRS and YFSETQ. The CDR3 is made up of 16 amino acids. Trimming left V 4 bases short and J 6 bases short, with 20 bases between. CDR3 in DNA: TGCGCCAGCAGCCCGTCCGGGGTAGGGTACGGTCAGCCCCAGCATTTT. Amino acid sequence: CASSPSGVGYGQPQHF.

There are a few counts of this clone. The chain combines TRBV5-4 with TRBJ2-3; no firm D call. V was shortened by 4 bases and J by 0 bases, with 15 bases between the two germline ends. The CDR3 runs to 16 residues. The germline gives CDR1 SGHNT, CDR2 YYREEE (reference sequence). Here the CDR3 reads CASSAIVPSSTDTQYF. Written as DNA, the CDR3 is TGTGCCAGCAGCGCGATAGTCCCCTCTAGCACAGATACGCAGTATTTT.

The chain employs TRBV19 and TRBJ2-3; 10 bases are shared with TRBD2. Germline trimming cut 5 bases from V and 4 bases from J; bases unmatched to any gene: 6. CDR3 length equals 15 residues. CDR1 LNHDA and CDR2 SQIVND come from the germline V gene (reference sequence). The CDR3 sequence: CASSELAGIPDTQYF. DNA for the CDR3: TGTGCCAGTAGTGAACTAGCGGGGATTCCAGATACGCAGTATTTT.

The sample holds a few counts of this clone. The chain joins TRBV7-9 to TRBJ2-7; 8 bases are a match to TRBD1. From germline, CDR1 is SEHNR and CDR2 FQNEAQ (reference sequence). V was pared by 7 bases and J by 4 bases, with 12 bases of the junction left unmatched. The CDR3 sequence is 15 residues long. The CDR3 DNA reads TGTGCCAGCAACAAAGGGCCGGGACAGGAGTACGAGCAGTACTTC. This sequence encodes CASNKGPGQEYEQYF.

The rearrangement links TRBV6-5 to TRBJ2-5; 8 bases match TRBD2. The CDR3 length is 16 residues. With 4 bases clipped from V and 3 bases from J, the junction kept 10 bases outside the gene matches. In germline, CDR1 is MNHEY, CDR2 SVGAGI. CDR3 loop: CASSFRPGLVKETQYF. The CDR3 DNA reads as TGTGCCAGCAGTTTCCGACCGGGACTAGTTAAAGAGACCCAGTACTTC.

Regarding this clone: Its ends do not fully match the called genes, so a read error is possible. Other nucleotide sequences in the sample specify the same CDR3. The rearrangement joins TRBV5-6 to TRBJ1-1; D is ambiguous. The CDR3 extends over 15 amino acids. From germline, CDR1 is SGHDT and CDR2 YYEEEE. CDR3: CASSLLTSEVAEAFF. In DNA form, the CDR3 reads TGTGCCAGCAGCTTGCTGACATCTGAAGTCGCTGAGGCTTTCTTT.

The gene calls are TRBV6-5 and TRBJ2-1, with D perhaps TRBD1 (6 bases). CDR1 is MNHEY, CDR2 SVGAGI, per germline. The CDR3 is 13 residues long. V was trimmed by 6 bases and J by 5 bases, leaving 11 bases between them. CDR3 protein: CASRYRQDNEQFF. The CDR3, as DNA: TGTGCCAGCAGGTATCGACAGGACAATGAGCAGTTCTTC.